This T cell receptor (beta chain) derives from a study of tumor and adjacent non-tumor tissue in lung cancer. Overall study context: The cohort had 12 adenocarcinoma, a couple of squamous cell and 1 small cell patients. Broader study findings: Compared with tumor, normal lung showed significantly lower TCR diversity.

With respect to this clonotype: Its antigen is not known.

This sample's RNA came from whole unsorted tissue. TCRbeta libraries were built with three rounds of nested PCR, modified from ARM-PCR. A single record per CDR3 protein comes from TCRdb applying MiXCR to the multiplex PCR reads. The table has 90,000 to 110,000 distinct CDR3 sequences, roughly 77% seen once. This CDR3 region has 14 residues. Losses at the gene ends were 11 bases for V and 14 bases for J; bases not matched to a gene: 23. CDR1 and CDR2 from the germline V gene are MNHEY and SVGAGI. The sample consisted of lung tumor tissue. The chain recombines TRBV6-5 with TRBJ1-1, with TRBD1 identical over 7 bases. The sequence was collected from a woman aged 55-69 years with non-small cell lung cancer. The DNA of the CDR3 is TGTGCCTGCAAGGAGGGCAGGGGGAACACTGATGCCTTCTTT. This codes for CACKEGRGNTDAFF.